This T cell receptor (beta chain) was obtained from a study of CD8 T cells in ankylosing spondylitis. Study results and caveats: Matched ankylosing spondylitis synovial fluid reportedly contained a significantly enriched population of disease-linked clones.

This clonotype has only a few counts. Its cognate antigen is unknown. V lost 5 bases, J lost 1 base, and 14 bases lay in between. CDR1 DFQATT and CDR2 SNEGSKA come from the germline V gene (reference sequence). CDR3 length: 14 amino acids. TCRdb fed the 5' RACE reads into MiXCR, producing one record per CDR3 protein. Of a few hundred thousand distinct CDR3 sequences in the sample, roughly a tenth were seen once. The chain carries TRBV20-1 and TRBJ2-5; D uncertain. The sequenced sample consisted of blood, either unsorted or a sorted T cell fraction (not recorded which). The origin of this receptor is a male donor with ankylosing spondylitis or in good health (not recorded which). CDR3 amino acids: CSAPPAKAQETQYF. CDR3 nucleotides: TGCAGTGCTCCCCCCGCGAAGGCCCAAGAGACCCAGTACTTC.